Listed below are T cell receptor beta chains from one sample, sequenced in a study of regulatory T cells in long-lasting Graves disease. TCRdb reanalysed the multiplex PCR reads using MiXCR and keeps one entry per CDR3 protein. The repertoire has roughly 500,000 distinct CDR3 sequences, less than 25% of them found once; the top ten carry 6.5% to 8%. Specimen: peripheral blood mononuclear cells (PBMCs), collected when the disease was refractory, from a patient treated with antithyroid drugs. The receptor set was obtained from a female donor with Graves disease. The CDR3 runs from the conserved cysteine through the conserved F or W. The order of the fields is CDR3 protein, CDR3 DNA, clone size, V gene, D gene, J gene. The D gene is left open where the match is weak. Clone sizes are given selectively: once, few, many, or a class where the clone is expanded.

CDR3aa: CASTSTDRRNQPQHF; CDR3nt: TGTGCCAGCACCTCAACCGACAGGCGCAATCAGCCCCAGCATTTT; abundance: few; v_gene: TRBV5-4; d_gene: .; j_gene: TRBJ1-5
CDR3aa: CASSLKGYNSPLHF; CDR3nt: TGTGCCAGCAGTTTAAAAGGATATAATTCACCCCTCCACTTT; abundance: few; v_gene: TRBV12-3/TRBV12-4; d_gene: .; j_gene: TRBJ1-6
CDR3aa: CASSLGSLGGIYGYTF; CDR3nt: TGTGCCAGCAGCTTAGGATCCCTTGGGGGCATCTATGGCTACACCTTC; abundance: few; v_gene: TRBV7-9; d_gene: .; j_gene: TRBJ1-2
CDR3aa: CASSVTGPGNEQFF; CDR3nt: TGTGCCAGCAGCGTGACAGGGCCCGGCAATGAGCAGTTCTTC; abundance: .; v_gene: TRBV6-2/TRBV6-3; d_gene: TRBD1; j_gene: TRBJ2-1
CDR3aa: CASSPSVQETQHF; CDR3nt: TGTGCCAGCAGCCCCTCGGTACAAGAGACCCAGCACTTC; abundance: .; v_gene: TRBV5-8; d_gene: .; j_gene: TRBJ2-5
CDR3aa: CAHSGTETLNTEAFF; CDR3nt: TGCGCGCACTCGGGGACAGAAACCTTGAACACTGAAGCTTTCTTT; abundance: many; v_gene: TRBV29-1; d_gene: TRBD1; j_gene: TRBJ1-1
CDR3aa: CASSVGGTLTEAFF; CDR3nt: TGTGCCAGCAGCGTAGGTGGGACACTCACTGAAGCTTTCTTT; abundance: .; v_gene: TRBV9; d_gene: .; j_gene: TRBJ1-1
CDR3aa: CASSPTGSVGETQYF; CDR3nt: TGTGCCAGCAGCCCGACGGGGTCAGTAGGAGAGACCCAGTACTTC; abundance: few; v_gene: TRBV7-9; d_gene: .; j_gene: TRBJ2-5
CDR3aa: CASSPRPGVKTEAFF; CDR3nt: TGTGCCAGCAGCCCGAGGCCGGGGGTTAAAACTGAAGCTTTCTTT; abundance: few; v_gene: TRBV11-2; d_gene: .; j_gene: TRBJ1-1
CDR3aa: CASSLATVRETQYF; CDR3nt: TGTGCCAGCAGCTTAGCAACCGTGCGGGAGACCCAGTACTTC; abundance: few; v_gene: TRBV7-9; d_gene: .; j_gene: TRBJ2-5
CDR3aa: CASSLAASSYEQYF; CDR3nt: TGTGCCAGCAGTTTAGCGGCTAGCTCCTACGAGCAGTACTTC; abundance: .; v_gene: TRBV28; d_gene: .; j_gene: TRBJ2-7
CDR3aa: CASSGSGTGYNQPQHF; CDR3nt: TGTGCCAGCAGTGGATCCGGGACAGGGTACAATCAGCCCCAGCATTTT; abundance: many; v_gene: TRBV6-1; d_gene: TRBD1; j_gene: TRBJ1-5
CDR3aa: CASSRQNYEQYF; CDR3nt: TGTGCCAGCAGTCGGCAGAACTACGAGCAGTACTTC; abundance: many; v_gene: TRBV28; d_gene: .; j_gene: TRBJ2-7
CDR3aa: CSSRGGLVGEQYF; CDR3nt: TGCAGTTCGCGGGGGGGGCTAGTAGGGGAGCAGTACTTC; abundance: many; v_gene: TRBV20-1; d_gene: TRBD2; j_gene: TRBJ2-7
CDR3aa: CASSYLVLGAFF; CDR3nt: TGTGCCAGCAGTTACCTAGTTCTGGGAGCTTTCTTT; abundance: many; v_gene: TRBV28; d_gene: .; j_gene: TRBJ1-1
CDR3aa: CASSSLGRVEGNTIYF; CDR3nt: TGTGCCAGCAGTTCCCTGGGCAGGGTGGAGGGAAACACCATATATTTT; abundance: few; v_gene: TRBV27; d_gene: .; j_gene: TRBJ1-3
CDR3aa: CASFGQGLTGELFF; CDR3nt: TGCGCCAGCTTCGGACAGGGACTCACCGGGGAGCTGTTTTTT; abundance: .; v_gene: TRBV5-1; d_gene: TRBD1; j_gene: TRBJ2-2
CDR3aa: CASSLSGSGYEQYF; CDR3nt: TGTGCCAGCAGCTTAAGCGGGAGCGGGTACGAGCAGTACTTC; abundance: many; v_gene: TRBV7-2; d_gene: TRBD2; j_gene: TRBJ2-7
CDR3aa: CASTSDSVSYEQYF; CDR3nt: TGTGCCAGTACCTCGGACAGCGTGTCCTACGAGCAGTACTTC; abundance: .; v_gene: TRBV10-3; d_gene: .; j_gene: TRBJ2-7
CDR3aa: CARSRRQGTYEQYF; CDR3nt: TGTGCCCGGAGTCGCCGACAGGGGACCTACGAGCAGTACTTC; abundance: .; v_gene: TRBV30; d_gene: TRBD1; j_gene: TRBJ2-7
CDR3aa: CASSFGTGIYEQYF; CDR3nt: TGTGCCAGCAGTTTCGGGACAGGGATCTACGAGCAGTACTTC; abundance: few; v_gene: TRBV27; d_gene: TRBD1; j_gene: TRBJ2-7
CDR3aa: CASSTTRGRNNEQYF; CDR3nt: TGTGCCAGCAGCACGACCCGGGGGAGGAACAACGAGCAGTACTTC; abundance: many; v_gene: TRBV12-3/TRBV12-4; d_gene: .; j_gene: TRBJ2-7
CDR3aa: CAITRRGRNSYEQYF; CDR3nt: TGTGCCATCACCCGTCGCGGGAGGAACTCCTACGAGCAGTACTTC; abundance: many; v_gene: TRBV12-3/TRBV12-4; d_gene: TRBD2; j_gene: TRBJ2-7
CDR3aa: CSARDLEGMNTEAFF; CDR3nt: TGCAGTGCTAGAGATCTGGAGGGGATGAACACTGAAGCTTTCTTT; abundance: many; v_gene: TRBV20-1; d_gene: .; j_gene: TRBJ1-1
CDR3aa: CSARSPATVLYGYTF; CDR3nt: TGCAGTGCTAGGAGTCCCGCGACAGTCCTATATGGCTACACCTTC; abundance: many; v_gene: TRBV20-1; d_gene: .; j_gene: TRBJ1-2
CDR3aa: CASSHGQGHEKLFF; CDR3nt: TGTGCCAGCAGTCATGGACAGGGGCATGAAAAACTGTTTTTT; abundance: many; v_gene: TRBV6-1; d_gene: TRBD1; j_gene: TRBJ1-4
CDR3aa: CVSSSKRGLWDTEAFF; CDR3nt: TGTGTCAGCAGCAGTAAACGTGGGTTATGGGACACTGAAGCTTTCTTT; abundance: .; v_gene: TRBV7-9; d_gene: .; j_gene: TRBJ1-1
CDR3aa: CTSSLLYTGELFF; CDR3nt: TGTACCAGCAGCTTATTATACACCGGGGAGCTGTTTTTT; abundance: .; v_gene: TRBV11-2; d_gene: .; j_gene: TRBJ2-2
CDR3aa: CASSSGPGPFATNEKLFF; CDR3nt: TGTGCCAGCAGTTCCGGGCCAGGCCCCTTCGCAACTAATGAAAAACTGTTTTTT; abundance: few; v_gene: TRBV28; d_gene: .; j_gene: TRBJ1-4
CDR3aa: CASSFRIPTRSHGYTF; CDR3nt: TGTGCCAGCAGTTTCAGAATCCCCACCCGGTCCCATGGCTACACCTTC; abundance: many; v_gene: TRBV12-3/TRBV12-4; d_gene: .; j_gene: TRBJ1-2
CDR3aa: CASSGDENEQFF; CDR3nt: TGTGCCAGCAGCGGGGACGAGAATGAGCAGTTCTTC; abundance: many; v_gene: TRBV2; d_gene: .; j_gene: TRBJ2-1
CDR3aa: CATGQTGNTIYF; CDR3nt: TGTGCCACCGGACAGACCGGAAACACCATATATTTT; abundance: many; v_gene: TRBV6-1; d_gene: .; j_gene: TRBJ1-3
CDR3aa: CASRLGRRTNYEQYF; CDR3nt: TGTGCCAGCCGCCTGGGACGGAGGACCAACTACGAGCAGTACTTC; abundance: many; v_gene: TRBV12-3/TRBV12-4; d_gene: .; j_gene: TRBJ2-7
CDR3aa: CASSFRIVGTDF; CDR3nt: TGTGCCAGCAGTTTTCGGATAGTTGGGACGGACTTC; abundance: .; v_gene: TRBV28; d_gene: .; j_gene: TRBJ2-4
CDR3aa: CASSSGTDSYGYTF; CDR3nt: TGCGCCAGCAGCTCCGGGACCGATTCTTATGGCTACACCTTC; abundance: .; v_gene: TRBV5-1; d_gene: .; j_gene: TRBJ1-2
CDR3aa: CASSQDKGQVGETQYF; CDR3nt: TGTGCCAGCAGCCAAGATAAGGGACAGGTGGGAGAGACCCAGTACTTC; abundance: few; v_gene: TRBV4-2; d_gene: TRBD1; j_gene: TRBJ2-5
CDR3aa: CASSPIRQGAHGYTF; CDR3nt: TGTGCCAGCAGTCCCATACGACAGGGGGCGCACGGCTACACCTTC; abundance: many; v_gene: TRBV12-3/TRBV12-4; d_gene: TRBD1; j_gene: TRBJ1-2
CDR3aa: CATSPGQDYEQYF; CDR3nt: TGTGCCACCAGTCCGGGACAGGACTACGAGCAGTACTTC; abundance: few; v_gene: TRBV24-1; d_gene: TRBD1; j_gene: TRBJ2-7
CDR3aa: CASSVGGGDYGYTF; CDR3nt: TGTGCCAGCAGCGTAGGAGGGGGCGACTATGGCTACACCTTC; abundance: many; v_gene: TRBV9; d_gene: TRBD1; j_gene: TRBJ1-2
CDR3aa: CASSSRGGSRSYNSPLHF; CDR3nt: TGTGCCAGCAGCTCAAGAGGGGGTTCCCGCTCCTATAATTCACCCCTCCACTTT; abundance: few; v_gene: TRBV7-3; d_gene: .; j_gene: TRBJ1-6
CDR3aa: CASSLWGGAEKLFF; CDR3nt: TGTGCCAGCAGTCTATGGGGTGGTGCTGAAAAACTGTTTTTT; abundance: many; v_gene: TRBV27; d_gene: .; j_gene: TRBJ1-4
CDR3aa: CASSIGVRREQYF; CDR3nt: TGTGCCAGTAGTATAGGAGTCAGGAGGGAGCAGTACTTC; abundance: many; v_gene: TRBV19; d_gene: .; j_gene: TRBJ2-7
CDR3aa: CSATGISGTYEQYF; CDR3nt: TGCAGTGCTACTGGAATAAGTGGCACCTACGAGCAGTACTTC; abundance: once; v_gene: TRBV20-1; d_gene: .; j_gene: TRBJ2-7
CDR3aa: CASSERDWTDGYTF; CDR3nt: TGTGCCAGCAGTGAAAGGGATTGGACAGATGGCTACACCTTC; abundance: many; v_gene: TRBV28; d_gene: .; j_gene: TRBJ1-2
CDR3aa: CASSPRGDETQYF; CDR3nt: TGTGCCAGCAGTCCCCGAGGGGACGAGACCCAGTACTTC; abundance: few; v_gene: TRBV6-1; d_gene: .; j_gene: TRBJ2-5
CDR3aa: CACLRQKEAFF; CDR3nt: TGTGCCTGCCTTAGACAGAAGGAAGCTTTCTTT; abundance: .; v_gene: TRBV30; d_gene: .; j_gene: TRBJ1-1
CDR3aa: CASSQRGRSREQFF; CDR3nt: TGCGCCAGCAGCCAAAGGGGCCGTTCGCGGGAGCAGTTCTTC; abundance: .; v_gene: TRBV4-1; d_gene: .; j_gene: TRBJ2-1
CDR3aa: CASSDPGGARDTEAFF; CDR3nt: TGTGCCAGCAGTGACCCAGGGGGCGCGAGAGACACTGAAGCTTTCTTT; abundance: .; v_gene: TRBV6-1; d_gene: TRBD1; j_gene: TRBJ1-1
CDR3aa: CASTPGQGADEQYF; CDR3nt: TGTGCCAGCACCCCCGGACAGGGGGCCGACGAGCAGTACTTC; abundance: .; v_gene: TRBV9; d_gene: TRBD1; j_gene: TRBJ2-7
CDR3aa: CASSLLSSGRTDTQYF; CDR3nt: TGTGCCAGCAGCTTACTGTCTAGCGGGAGGACAGATACGCAGTATTTT; abundance: few; v_gene: TRBV7-9; d_gene: TRBD2; j_gene: TRBJ2-3
CDR3aa: CAWSGDGRGYQETQYF; CDR3nt: TGTGCCTGGAGCGGGGACGGCAGGGGCTACCAAGAGACCCAGTACTTC; abundance: few; v_gene: TRBV30; d_gene: .; j_gene: TRBJ2-5
CDR3aa: CASSAQGASDYEQYF; CDR3nt: TGTGCCAGCAGCGCTCAGGGGGCATCCGACTACGAGCAGTACTTC; abundance: .; v_gene: TRBV7-9; d_gene: TRBD1; j_gene: TRBJ2-7
CDR3aa: CASSSAEGGSEQYF; CDR3nt: TGTGCCAGCAGTTCCGCTGAGGGGGGAAGCGAGCAGTACTTC; abundance: .; v_gene: TRBV28; d_gene: .; j_gene: TRBJ2-7
CDR3aa: CASSLEGHTIYF; CDR3nt: TGCGCCAGCAGCTTGGAGGGGCACACCATATATTTT; abundance: .; v_gene: TRBV5-1; d_gene: .; j_gene: TRBJ1-3
CDR3aa: CASSWGAGNQPQHF; CDR3nt: TGTGCCAGCAGCTGGGGGGCAGGCAATCAGCCCCAGCATTTT; abundance: .; v_gene: TRBV5-6; d_gene: .; j_gene: TRBJ1-5